This TCR beta chain emerged from a study of shared clonotypes between healthy human individuals. General study results and limits: In this cohort, only blood was sampled, and tissue repertoires likely differ.

This CDR3 comprises 12 residues. Germline V gene data show CDR1 as GTSNPN and CDR2 as SVGIG (reference sequence). Trimming pared 5 bases from V and 5 bases from J, leaving 10 bases between. In regard to this clone: No antigen is known for it.

Assay: immunoSEQ multiplex PCR; the TCRdb copy retains only in-frame clones and omits some. This sample carries 1.5 million to 2.5 million clones, 85% to 95% of them seen once, and the ten largest clones take 1.2%. Naive CD8 cells lacked CD45RO, underwent positive selection for CCR7 and left out terminally differentiated effector memory CD45RA+ cells. All donors qualified as healthy HIV-negative adults and had experienced no recent acute infections or vaccinations. The chain has TRBV30 and TRBJ2-1; tentatively, D is TRBD1 (6 bases). Sequenced: naive CD8+ T cells sorted from blood. This TCR was recovered from a man between 18 and 29 years old in good health. The CDR3 region is CAWDRDNNEQFF. The CDR3, as DNA: TGTGCCTGGGACCGGGACAACAATGAGCAGTTCTTC.